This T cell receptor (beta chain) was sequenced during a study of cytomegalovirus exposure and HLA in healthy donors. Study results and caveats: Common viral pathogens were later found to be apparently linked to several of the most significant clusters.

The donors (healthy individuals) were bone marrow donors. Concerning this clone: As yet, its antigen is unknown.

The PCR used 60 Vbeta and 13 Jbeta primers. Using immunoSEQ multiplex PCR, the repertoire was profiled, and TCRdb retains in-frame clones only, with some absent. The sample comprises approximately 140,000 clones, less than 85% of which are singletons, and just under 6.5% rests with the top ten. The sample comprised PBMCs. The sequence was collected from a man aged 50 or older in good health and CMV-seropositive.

The CDR3 DNA is TGTGCCAGCAGCCCGGGACTAGCGGGAAGCTACGAGCAGTACTTC. Its protein is CASSPGLAGSYEQYF. V is TRBV9 and J is TRBJ2-7; 13 nucleotides line up with TRBD2. V was pared by 4 bases and J by 3 bases, with 4 bases of the junction left unmatched. From germline, CDR1 is SGDLS and CDR2 YYNGEE. The CDR3 contains 15 residues.